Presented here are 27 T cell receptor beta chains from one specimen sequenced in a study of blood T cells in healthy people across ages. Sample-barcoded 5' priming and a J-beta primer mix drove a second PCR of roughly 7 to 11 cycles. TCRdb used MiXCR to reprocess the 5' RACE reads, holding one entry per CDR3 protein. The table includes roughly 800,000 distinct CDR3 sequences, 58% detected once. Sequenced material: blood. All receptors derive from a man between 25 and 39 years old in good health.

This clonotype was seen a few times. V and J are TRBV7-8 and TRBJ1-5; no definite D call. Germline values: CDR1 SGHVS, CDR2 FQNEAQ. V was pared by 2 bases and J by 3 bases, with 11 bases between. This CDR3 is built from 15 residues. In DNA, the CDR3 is TGTGCCAGCAGCTTAAAGAGGAATTCCAATCAGCCCCAGCATTTT. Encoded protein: CASSLKRNSNQPQHF.

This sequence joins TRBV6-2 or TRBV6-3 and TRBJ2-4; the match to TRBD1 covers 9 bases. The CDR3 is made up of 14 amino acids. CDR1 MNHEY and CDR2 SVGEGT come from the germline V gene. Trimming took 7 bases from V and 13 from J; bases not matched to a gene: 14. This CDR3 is CASKNRDREGEQYF. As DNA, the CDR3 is TGTGCCAGCAAGAACCGGGACAGGGAGGGGGAGCAGTACTTC.

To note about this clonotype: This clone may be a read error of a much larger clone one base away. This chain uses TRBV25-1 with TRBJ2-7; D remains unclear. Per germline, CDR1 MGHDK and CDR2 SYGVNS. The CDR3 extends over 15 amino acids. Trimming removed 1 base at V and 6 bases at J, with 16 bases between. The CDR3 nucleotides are TGTGCCAGCAGTGAATCTGTGACACTCCCAAGCGAGCAGTACTTC. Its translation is CASSESVTLPSEQYF.

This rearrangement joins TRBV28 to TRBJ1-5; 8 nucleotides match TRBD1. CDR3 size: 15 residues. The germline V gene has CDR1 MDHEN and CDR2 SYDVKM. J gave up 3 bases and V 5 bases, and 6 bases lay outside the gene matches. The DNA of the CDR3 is TGTGCCAGCAGTGAGGACAGGGCTAACAATCAGCCCCAGCATTTT. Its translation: CASSEDRANNQPQHF.

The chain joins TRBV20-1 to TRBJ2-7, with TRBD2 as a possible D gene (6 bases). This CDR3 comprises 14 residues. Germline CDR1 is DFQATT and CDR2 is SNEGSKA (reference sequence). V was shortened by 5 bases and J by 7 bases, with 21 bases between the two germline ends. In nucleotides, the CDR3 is TGCAGTGCTCCAGGACTAATCCGGTGCAATGAGCAGTACTTC. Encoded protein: CSAPGLIRCNEQYF.

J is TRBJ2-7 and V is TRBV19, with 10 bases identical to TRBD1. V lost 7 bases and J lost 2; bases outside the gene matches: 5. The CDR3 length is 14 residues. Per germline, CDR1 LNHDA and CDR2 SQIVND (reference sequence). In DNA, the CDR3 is TGTGCCAGTACTCCGGGACAGGGGACCTACGAGCAGTACTTC. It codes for CASTPGQGTYEQYF.

In DNA, the CDR3 is TGTGCCAGCAGTGTATCCGGGCCCAATCAGCCCCAGCATTTT. Protein sequence: CASSVSGPNQPQHF. The chain combines TRBV28 with TRBJ1-5; D remains unclear. V was trimmed by 5 bases and J by 3 bases, leaving 11 bases between them. Germline V gene sequence: CDR1 MDHEN, CDR2 SYDVKM. The CDR3 runs 14 residues. The variable domain in full, with the rest retrieved from reference TRBV28 and TRBJ1-5, is DVKVTQSSRYLVKRTGEKVFLECVQDMDHENMFWYRQDPGLGLRLIYFSYDVKMKEKGDIPEGYSVSREKKERFSLILESASTNQTSMYLCASSVSGPNQPQHFGDGTRLSIL.

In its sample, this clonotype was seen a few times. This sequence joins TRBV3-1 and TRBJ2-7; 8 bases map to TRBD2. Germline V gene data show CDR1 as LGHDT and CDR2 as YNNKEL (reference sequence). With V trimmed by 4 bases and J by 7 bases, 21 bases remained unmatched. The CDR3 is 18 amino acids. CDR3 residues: CASSPPDTGTRITREQYF. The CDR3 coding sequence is TGTGCCAGCAGCCCACCCGATACCGGGACTAGAATTACTCGGGAGCAGTACTTC.

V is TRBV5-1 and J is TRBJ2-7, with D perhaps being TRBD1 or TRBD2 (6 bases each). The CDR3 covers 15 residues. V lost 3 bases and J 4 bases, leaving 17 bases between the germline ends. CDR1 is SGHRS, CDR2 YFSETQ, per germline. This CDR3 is CASSYGGGPIYEQYF. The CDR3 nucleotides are TGCGCCAGCAGCTACGGAGGGGGACCAATTTACGAGCAGTACTTC.

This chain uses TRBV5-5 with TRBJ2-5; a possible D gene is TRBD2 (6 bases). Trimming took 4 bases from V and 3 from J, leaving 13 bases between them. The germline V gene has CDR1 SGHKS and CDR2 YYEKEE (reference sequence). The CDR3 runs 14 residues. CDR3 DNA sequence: TGTGCCAGCAGCCCGGGACTTCGTGAAGAGACCCAGTACTTC. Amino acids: CASSPGLREETQYF.

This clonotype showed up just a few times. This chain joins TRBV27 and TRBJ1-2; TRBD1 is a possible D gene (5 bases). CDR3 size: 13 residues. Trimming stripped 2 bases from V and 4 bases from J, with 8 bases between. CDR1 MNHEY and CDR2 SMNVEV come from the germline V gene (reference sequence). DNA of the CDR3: TGTGCCAGCAGTTTACAGGGTGGCTATGGCTACACCTTC. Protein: CASSLQGGYGYTF.

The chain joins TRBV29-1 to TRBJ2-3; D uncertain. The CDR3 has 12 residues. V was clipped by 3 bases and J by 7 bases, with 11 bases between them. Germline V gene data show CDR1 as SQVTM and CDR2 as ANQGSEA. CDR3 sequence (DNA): TGCAGCGTTGACTCTACCAATCATACGCAGTATTTT. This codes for CSVDSTNHTQYF.

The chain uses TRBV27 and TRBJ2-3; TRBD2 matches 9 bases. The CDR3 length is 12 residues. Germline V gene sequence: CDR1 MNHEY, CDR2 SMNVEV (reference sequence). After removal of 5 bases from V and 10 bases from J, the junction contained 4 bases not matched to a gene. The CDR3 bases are TGTGCCAGCAGTGGGCGGGGGGGAGCGCAGTATTTT. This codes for CASSGRGGAQYF.

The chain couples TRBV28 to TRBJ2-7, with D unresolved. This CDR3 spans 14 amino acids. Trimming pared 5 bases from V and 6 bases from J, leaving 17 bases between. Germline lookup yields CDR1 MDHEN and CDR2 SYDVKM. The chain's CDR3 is CASSGVTSLGEQYF. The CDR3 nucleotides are TGTGCCAGCAGTGGTGTCACCAGTTTGGGCGAGCAGTACTTC. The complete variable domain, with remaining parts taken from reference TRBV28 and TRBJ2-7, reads DVKVTQSSRYLVKRTGEKVFLECVQDMDHENMFWYRQDPGLGLRLIYFSYDVKMKEKGDIPEGYSVSREKKERFSLILESASTNQTSMYLCASSGVTSLGEQYFGPGTRLTVT.

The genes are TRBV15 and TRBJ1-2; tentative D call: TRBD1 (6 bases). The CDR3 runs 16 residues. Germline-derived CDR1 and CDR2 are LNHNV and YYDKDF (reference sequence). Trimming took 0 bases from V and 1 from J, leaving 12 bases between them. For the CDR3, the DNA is TGTGCCACCAGCAGAGATTCCGGGACACTTAACTATGGCTACACCTTC. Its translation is CATSRDSGTLNYGYTF.

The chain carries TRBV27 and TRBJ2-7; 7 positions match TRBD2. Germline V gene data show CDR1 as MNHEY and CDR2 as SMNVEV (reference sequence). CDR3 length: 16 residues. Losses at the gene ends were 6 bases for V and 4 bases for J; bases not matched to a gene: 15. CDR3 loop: CASSRTSRERGYEQYF. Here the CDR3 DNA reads TGTGCCAGCAGCCGCACTTCCCGGGAGCGGGGATACGAGCAGTACTTC.

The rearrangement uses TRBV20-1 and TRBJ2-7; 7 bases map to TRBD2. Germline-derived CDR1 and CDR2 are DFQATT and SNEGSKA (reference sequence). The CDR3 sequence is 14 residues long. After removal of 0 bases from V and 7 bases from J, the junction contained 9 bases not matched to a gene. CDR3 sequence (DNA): TGCAGTGCTAGAGAAGCGGGGCGGAACAATGAGCAGTACTTC. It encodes CSAREAGRNNEQYF.

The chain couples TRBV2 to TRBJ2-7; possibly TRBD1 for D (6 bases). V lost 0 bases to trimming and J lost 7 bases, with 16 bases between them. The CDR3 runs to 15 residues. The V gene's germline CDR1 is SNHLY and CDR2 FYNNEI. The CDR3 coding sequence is TGTGCCAGCAGTGAAGCGGCCAGGGGTTCCGGAGAGCAGTACTTC. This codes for CASSEAARGSGEQYF.

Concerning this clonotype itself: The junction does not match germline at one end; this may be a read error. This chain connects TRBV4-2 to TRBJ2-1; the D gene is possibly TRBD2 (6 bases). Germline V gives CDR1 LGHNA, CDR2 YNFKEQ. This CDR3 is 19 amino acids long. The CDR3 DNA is TGTGCCAGCAGCCAAGAAGAGGCCCTAGCGCGGAGCTCCTGCAATGAGCAGTTCTTC. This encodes CASSQEEALARSSCNEQFF.

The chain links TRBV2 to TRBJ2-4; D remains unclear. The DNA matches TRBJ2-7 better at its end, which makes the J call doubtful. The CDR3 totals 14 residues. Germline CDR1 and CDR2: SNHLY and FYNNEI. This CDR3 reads CASSEMAVRYEQYF. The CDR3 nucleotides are TGTGCCAGCAGTGAAATGGCAGTACGCTACGAGCAGTACTTC.

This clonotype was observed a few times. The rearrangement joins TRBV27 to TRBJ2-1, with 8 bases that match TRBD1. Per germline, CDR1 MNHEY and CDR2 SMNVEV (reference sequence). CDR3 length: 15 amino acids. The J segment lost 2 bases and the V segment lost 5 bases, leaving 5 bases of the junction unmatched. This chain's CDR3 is CASSPYRGTYNEQFF. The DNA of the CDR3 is TGTGCCAGCAGTCCGTACAGGGGGACCTACAATGAGCAGTTCTTC.

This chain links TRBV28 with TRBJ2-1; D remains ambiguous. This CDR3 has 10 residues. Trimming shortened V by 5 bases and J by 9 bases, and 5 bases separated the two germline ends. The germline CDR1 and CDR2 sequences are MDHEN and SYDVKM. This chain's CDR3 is CASSNREQFF. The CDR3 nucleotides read TGTGCCAGCAGTAACCGTGAGCAGTTCTTC.

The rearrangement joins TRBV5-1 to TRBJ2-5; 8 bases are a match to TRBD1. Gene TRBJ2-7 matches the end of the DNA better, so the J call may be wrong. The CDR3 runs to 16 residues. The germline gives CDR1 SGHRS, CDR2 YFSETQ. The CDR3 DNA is TGCGCCAGCAGCTCTGAGATAGGACAGGGTATCTACGAGCAGTACTTC. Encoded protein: CASSSEIGQGIYEQYF.

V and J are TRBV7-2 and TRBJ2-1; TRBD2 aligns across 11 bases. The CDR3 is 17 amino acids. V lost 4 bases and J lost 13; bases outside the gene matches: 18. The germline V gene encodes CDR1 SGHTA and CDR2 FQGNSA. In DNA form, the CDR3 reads TGTGCCAGCAGCTCGACTAGCGGGGTGGCCCTAAATCCCGCTCAGTTCTTC. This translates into CASSSTSGVALNPAQFF.

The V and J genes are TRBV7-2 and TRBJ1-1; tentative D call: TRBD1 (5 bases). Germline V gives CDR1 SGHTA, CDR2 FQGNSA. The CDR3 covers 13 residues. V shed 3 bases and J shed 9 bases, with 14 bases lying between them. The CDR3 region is CASSFFGDHQAFF. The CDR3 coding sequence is TGTGCCAGCAGCTTTTTCGGGGACCACCAAGCTTTCTTT.

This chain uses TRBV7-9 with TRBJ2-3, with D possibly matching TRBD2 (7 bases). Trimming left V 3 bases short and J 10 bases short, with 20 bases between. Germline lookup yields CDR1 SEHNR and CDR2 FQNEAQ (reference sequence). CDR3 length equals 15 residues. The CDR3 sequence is CASSFSTGGIPSQYF. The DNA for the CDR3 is TGTGCCAGCAGCTTTTCTACGGGGGGCATCCCTTCGCAGTATTTT. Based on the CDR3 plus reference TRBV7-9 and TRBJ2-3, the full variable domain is DTGVSQNPRHKITKRGQNVTFRCDPISEHNRLYWYRQTLGQGPEFLTYFQNEAQLEKSRLLSDRFSAERPKGSFSTLEIQRTEQGDSAMYLCASSFSTGGIPSQYFGPGTRLTVL.

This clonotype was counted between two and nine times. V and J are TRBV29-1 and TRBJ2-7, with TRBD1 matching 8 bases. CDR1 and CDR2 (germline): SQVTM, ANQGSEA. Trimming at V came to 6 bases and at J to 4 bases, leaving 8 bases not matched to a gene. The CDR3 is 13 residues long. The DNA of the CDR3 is TGCAGCGTGAAAGCAGGGGGCCCATACGAGCAGTACTTC. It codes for CSVKAGGPYEQYF.